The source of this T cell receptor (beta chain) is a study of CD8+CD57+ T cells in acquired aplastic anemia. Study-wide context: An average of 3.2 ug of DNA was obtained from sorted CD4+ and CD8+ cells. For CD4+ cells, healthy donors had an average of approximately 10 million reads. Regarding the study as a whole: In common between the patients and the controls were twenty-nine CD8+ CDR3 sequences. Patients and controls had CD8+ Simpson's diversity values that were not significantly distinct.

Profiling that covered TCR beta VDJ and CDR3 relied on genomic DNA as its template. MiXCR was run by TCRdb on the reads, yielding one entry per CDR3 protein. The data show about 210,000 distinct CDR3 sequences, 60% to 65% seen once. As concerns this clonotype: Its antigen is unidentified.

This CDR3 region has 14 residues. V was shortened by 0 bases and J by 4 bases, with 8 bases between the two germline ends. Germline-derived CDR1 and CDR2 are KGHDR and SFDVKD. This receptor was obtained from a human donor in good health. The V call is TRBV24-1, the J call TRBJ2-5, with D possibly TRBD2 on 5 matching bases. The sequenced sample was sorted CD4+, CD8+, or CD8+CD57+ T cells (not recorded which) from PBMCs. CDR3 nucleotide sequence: TGTGCCACCAGTGATTTGATGGGGAGAGAGACCCAGTACTTC. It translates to CATSDLMGRETQYF.